The rows below give T cell receptor beta chains drawn from one sample of a study of CD8 T cells in ankylosing spondylitis. From the 5' RACE reads, TCRdb called clonotypes with MiXCR, one entry per CDR3 protein. In the table there are about 420,000 distinct CDR3 sequences, 20% to 25% of which are singletons. Sequences were obtained from blood, either unsorted or a sorted T cell fraction (not recorded which). The receptors were gathered from a male donor with ankylosing spondylitis. Both conserved end residues are part of each CDR3. D genes are given only for firm matches. Clone size is not always given. Where it is, it says once, few, many or a class for expanded clones.

j_call | v_call | clone_size | cdr3_length | d_call | cdr3_aa | cdr3_nt
TRBJ2-7 | TRBV29-1 | NA | 12 | NA | CSVVGEAYEQYF | TGCAGCGTTGTTGGGGAGGCCTACGAGCAGTACTTC
TRBJ2-4 | TRBV25-1 | NA | 16 | TRBD2 | CASSEYGRVGENIQYF | TGTGCCAGCAGTGAATATGGGAGGGTTGGCGAGAACATTCAGTACTTC
TRBJ2-2 | TRBV29-1 | NA | 13 | NA | CSVYRDPTGELFF | TGCAGCGTATACAGGGACCCGACCGGGGAGCTGTTTTTT
TRBJ2-2 | TRBV12-3/TRBV12-4 | once | 18 | TRBD2 | CATRGGVAGGPFYGELFF | TGTGCGACCAGGGGGGGGGTAGCGGGAGGGCCATTCTACGGGGAGCTGTTTTTT
TRBJ2-1 | TRBV25-1 | NA | 13 | NA | CASSEWSLRGQFF | TGTGCCAGCAGTGAATGGTCACTGAGAGGGCAGTTCTTC
TRBJ1-3 | TRBV6-2/TRBV6-3 | few | 15 | NA | CASSTYNLKGNTIYF | TGTGCCAGCAGTACCTACAACCTGAAGGGAAACACCATATATTTT
TRBJ1-2 | TRBV20-1 | NA | 13 | TRBD1 | CSAGWTGASGYTF | TGCAGTGCTGGGTGGACAGGGGCAAGTGGCTACACCTTC
TRBJ1-2 | TRBV28 | NA | 16 | NA | CASKTPGEGEFYGYTF | TGTGCCAGCAAAACCCCCGGGGAGGGGGAATTCTATGGCTACACCTTC
TRBJ2-3 | TRBV5-1 | many | 16 | NA | CASSSARLSSTDTQYF | TGCGCCAGCAGCTCCGCCCGCCTTTCTAGCACAGATACGCAGTATTTT
TRBJ1-6 | TRBV27 | NA | 17 | NA | CASSPQGRRAADSPLHF | TGTGCCAGCAGTCCCCAAGGTCGGAGGGCAGCGGATTCACCCCTCCACTTT
TRBJ2-1 | TRBV5-1 | NA | 15 | NA | CASSPSGTFSNEQFF | TGCGCCAGCAGCCCCTCCGGGACCTTTTCTAATGAGCAGTTCTTC
TRBJ2-2 | TRBV25-1 | many | 14 | NA | CASSEWGSTGELFF | TGTGCCAGCAGTGAATGGGGGAGCACCGGGGAGCTGTTTTTT
TRBJ2-2 | TRBV28 | few | 16 | TRBD1 | CASSFAGQGGTGELFF | TGTGCCAGCAGTTTTGCGGGACAGGGGGGCACCGGGGAGCTGTTTTTT
TRBJ2-5 | TRBV12-3/TRBV12-4 | few | 14 | NA | CASSSTGREETQYF | TGTGCCAGCAGTTCAACCGGACGGGAAGAGACCCAGTACTTC
TRBJ2-3 | TRBV19 | NA | 16 | TRBD2 | CASSIPRLAASDTQYF | TGTGCCAGTAGTATCCCTCGACTAGCGGCGTCAGATACGCAGTATTTT
TRBJ2-6 | TRBV27 | NA | 15 | NA | CASRAQGSGANVLTF | TGTGCCAGCAGGGCCCAGGGCTCTGGGGCCAACGTCCTGACTTTC
TRBJ2-3 | TRBV5-1 | NA | 16 | TRBD2 | CASSFSGTPVLNTQYF | TGCGCCAGCAGCTTTAGCGGGACTCCGGTTTTAAATACGCAGTATTTT
TRBJ2-7 | TRBV28 | NA | 14 | NA | CASSSGSARGEQYF | TGTGCCAGCAGTTCCGGGAGTGCCCGAGGCGAGCAGTACTTC
TRBJ2-1 | TRBV10-3 | few | 14 | TRBD2 | CAIRGLAEHHEQFF | TGTGCCATCAGAGGACTAGCGGAGCATCACGAGCAGTTCTTC
TRBJ2-5 | TRBV12-3/TRBV12-4 | NA | 16 | TRBD2 | CASSLVASGRGETQYF | TGTGCCAGCAGTTTAGTGGCTAGCGGGAGGGGTGAGACCCAGTACTTC
TRBJ1-3 | TRBV28 | many | 15 | NA | CASRIREVTGNTIYF | TGTGCCAGCAGAATCAGGGAGGTGACGGGAAACACCATATATTTT
TRBJ2-7 | TRBV18 | NA | 16 | NA | CASSPRDRGLLNEQYF | TGTGCCAGCTCACCACGGGATCGGGGGCTTTTAAACGAGCAGTACTTC
TRBJ2-5 | TRBV12-3/TRBV12-4 | few | 15 | NA | CASSFSRAVEETQYF | TGTGCCAGCAGTTTCTCTCGGGCGGTCGAAGAGACCCAGTACTTC
TRBJ2-7 | TRBV5-1 | NA | 15 | NA | CASSYPGTGAGEQYF | TGCGCCAGCAGCTACCCCGGGACCGGCGCAGGAGAGCAGTACTTC
TRBJ1-5 | TRBV6-5 | NA | 16 | TRBD1 | CASSSPTGQGGQPQHF | TGTGCCAGCAGTTCCCCCACTGGACAGGGCGGTCAGCCCCAGCATTTT
TRBJ2-3 | TRBV5-1 | few | 18 | TRBD2 | CASSESKWLAGRTDTQYF | TGCGCCAGCAGCGAATCCAAGTGGCTAGCGGGACGCACAGATACGCAGTATTTT
TRBJ1-1 | TRBV24-1 | few | 15 | TRBD1 | CATSEAGQGGTEAFF | TGTGCCACCAGTGAGGCCGGACAGGGGGGCACTGAAGCTTTCTTT
TRBJ2-5 | TRBV18 | NA | 13 | TRBD1 | CASSTDRDETQYF | TGTGCCAGCTCAACGGACAGGGATGAGACCCAGTACTTC
TRBJ2-2 | TRBV25-1 | few | 16 | TRBD1 | CASSVWTGGKTGELFF | TGTGCCAGCAGTGTCTGGACAGGGGGCAAAACCGGGGAGCTGTTTTTT
TRBJ1-1 | TRBV5-1 | many | 13 | NA | CASSLAANTEAFF | TGCGCCAGCAGCTTGGCCGCGAACACTGAAGCTTTCTTT
TRBJ2-5 | TRBV6-5 | NA | 16 | TRBD2 | CASSYVLAGGVMSQYF | TGTGCCAGCAGTTACGTTCTAGCGGGAGGGGTAATGTCCCAGTACTTC
TRBJ2-7 | TRBV28 | NA | 18 | TRBD2 | CASKPVPGTSGRAGEQYF | TGTGCCAGCAAACCGGTCCCCGGGACTAGCGGGAGGGCGGGGGAGCAGTACTTC
TRBJ2-7 | TRBV20-1 | many | 15 | NA | CSARGVASNFYEQYF | TGCAGTGCTAGAGGGGTAGCCTCTAATTTCTACGAGCAGTACTTC
TRBJ2-5 | TRBV7-2 | NA | 14 | NA | CASSSTGSKETQYF | TGTGCCAGCAGCTCCACAGGGTCGAAAGAGACCCAGTACTTC
TRBJ2-1 | TRBV4-2 | few | 17 | NA | CASSLSVLWDTGREQFF | TGTGCCAGCAGCCTCAGCGTGCTTTGGGACACCGGTAGGGAGCAGTTCTTC
TRBJ2-1 | TRBV11-1 | few | 14 | NA | CASSLQGGYNEQFF | TGTGCCAGCAGCTTACAGGGGGGGTACAATGAGCAGTTCTTC
TRBJ2-3 | TRBV29-1 | few | 15 | TRBD2 | CSAATSGIQTDTQYF | TGCAGCGCCGCGACTAGCGGGATACAAACAGATACGCAGTATTTT
TRBJ1-5 | TRBV27 | few | 16 | TRBD1 | CASSFRGQVDAQPQHF | TGTGCCAGCAGTTTCCGGGGACAGGTTGATGCTCAGCCCCAGCATTTT
TRBJ2-1 | TRBV5-1 | many | 15 | TRBD2 | CASSLVASGSNEQFF | TGCGCCAGCAGCTTGGTGGCTAGCGGGAGCAATGAGCAGTTCTTC
TRBJ2-5 | TRBV20-1 | few | 13 | TRBD1 | CSAPGQGQETQYF | TGCAGTGCCCCAGGACAGGGCCAAGAGACCCAGTACTTC
TRBJ2-3 | TRBV6-5 | NA | 16 | NA | CASSYTWASSTDTQYF | TGTGCCAGCAGTTACACCTGGGCATCTAGCACAGATACGCAGTATTTT
TRBJ1-2 | TRBV12-3/TRBV12-4 | many | 14 | NA | CASSLDGGSNGYTF | TGTGCCAGCAGTTTAGATGGGGGGTCCAATGGCTACACCTTC
TRBJ2-3 | TRBV7-3 | few | 14 | NA | CASSLAGTGDTQYF | TGTGCCAGCAGCTTAGCAGGGACCGGAGATACGCAGTATTTT
TRBJ2-5 | TRBV20-1 | NA | 12 | NA | CSARDIAETQYF | TGCAGTGCCCGAGACATAGCAGAGACCCAGTACTTC
TRBJ2-5 | TRBV7-2 | few | 14 | NA | CASSLSGHQETQYF | TGTGCCAGCAGCTTAAGTGGCCACCAAGAGACCCAGTACTTC